This is a list of T cell receptor beta chains from one sample in a study of T-cell reconstitution after alpha-beta-depleted transplantation in children. TCRdb redid the calling of the PCR reads with MiXCR, one entry per CDR3 protein. The data hold roughly 400,000 distinct CDR3 sequences, with about a fifth observed a single time. The sample in question was PBMCs from the stem cell graft donor, obtained from the stem cell graft. All receptors come from a human donor who donated a stem cell graft to a child with acute myeloid leukemia. Both conserved end residues are trimmed from each CDR3. For some rows the clone size is stated as once, few or many, or as a class when expanded; others skip it.

j_call | clone_size | cdr3_length | v_call | cdr3_aa
TRBJ1-3 | NA | 13 | TRBV12-3/TRBV12-4 | ASSLRRSSGNTIY
TRBJ2-3 | many | 10 | TRBV29-1 | SVEVSRNTQY
TRBJ2-7 | NA | 13 | TRBV10-2 | ASSETSGRIYEQY
TRBJ2-1 | many | 14 | TRBV24-1 | ATSDATSGSYNEQF
TRBJ2-7 | few | 15 | TRBV6-1 | ASSRGTGSSRLYEQY
TRBJ2-5 | NA | 9 | TRBV28 | AEGVGETQY
TRBJ1-3 | NA | 12 | TRBV5-1 | ASSLGGMGNTIY
TRBJ2-1 | NA | 16 | TRBV7-8 | ASSLAPSGSRYYNEQF
TRBJ2-7 | few | 12 | TRBV29-1 | SVEDFGAAGRQY
TRBJ2-5 | NA | 11 | TRBV20-1 | SATTASAGTQY
TRBJ2-7 | NA | 11 | TRBV12-3/TRBV12-4 | ASSYRNNYEQY
TRBJ2-1 | many | 11 | TRBV2 | ASNMEVYNEQF
TRBJ2-3 | NA | 13 | TRBV2 | ASSRSGPSTDTQY
TRBJ2-3 | many | 15 | TRBV10-3 | AISESNDAIRTDTQY
TRBJ2-1 | few | 12 | TRBV5-1 | ASSSMVEGREQF
TRBJ2-3 | many | 11 | TRBV10-3 | AISEGNPDTQY
TRBJ2-5 | many | 14 | TRBV20-1 | SARAGGMDQWETQY
TRBJ2-1 | NA | 14 | TRBV11-2 | ASSFFREGPYNEQF
TRBJ2-2 | few | 10 | TRBV29-1 | TGGEGTGELF
TRBJ1-4 | NA | 12 | TRBV20-1 | SARNRIEIEKLF
TRBJ2-6 | NA | 15 | TRBV24-1 | ATSVASGSPGANVLT
TRBJ2-7 | NA | 12 | TRBV12-3/TRBV12-4 | ASSLMAGSYEQY
TRBJ1-1 | NA | 12 | TRBV7-2 | ASSVRDRDTEAF
TRBJ2-3 | few | 13 | TRBV5-1 | ASSFRHPQTDTQY
TRBJ2-3 | few | 12 | TRBV11-2 | ASSHRRLTDTQY
TRBJ1-1 | few | 12 | TRBV18 | ASSPTAMNTEAF
TRBJ2-1 | many | 11 | TRBV15 | ATSMRGINEQF
TRBJ1-5 | many | 13 | TRBV5-1 | ASSRTGQPNQPQH
TRBJ1-5 | once | 13 | TRBV4-3 | ASSQEGRVNQPQH
TRBJ1-2 | NA | 12 | TRBV6-5 | ASSYSVGHDGYT
TRBJ1-4 | few | 12 | TRBV5-6 | ASSYLDRDEKLF
TRBJ2-1 | NA | 12 | TRBV20-1 | SARELVRFGEQF
TRBJ2-5 | few | 12 | TRBV12-3/TRBV12-4 | ASSLGGGPVTQY
TRBJ1-5 | NA | 13 | TRBV6-5 | ASTQLGQANQPQH
TRBJ2-7 | few | 14 | TRBV29-1 | SVEDQGRGGSYEQY
TRBJ1-5 | many | 11 | TRBV20-1 | SAHRDKNQPQH
TRBJ2-7 | many | 13 | TRBV20-1 | SARPPSGSRKEQY
TRBJ1-1 | few | 10 | TRBV10-2 | VVSGTATEAF
TRBJ1-4 | NA | 13 | TRBV5-1 | ASSFIAGEDEKLF
TRBJ2-1 | NA | 15 | TRBV4-1 | ASSQDGAAVSYNEQF
TRBJ2-7 | many | 10 | TRBV29-1 | SVEADTYEQY
TRBJ2-7 | NA | 12 | TRBV5-1 | ASSVGQGKYEQY
TRBJ2-5 | NA | 13 | TRBV28 | ASSFNTVTGETQY
TRBJ1-1 | few | 14 | TRBV12-3/TRBV12-4 | ASTPPRQGRNTEAF
TRBJ2-3 | few | 12 | TRBV29-1 | SAPPRGSTDTQY
TRBJ2-4 | many | 12 | TRBV12-3/TRBV12-4 | ASSLRDNINIQY
TRBJ2-5 | NA | 11 | TRBV2 | ASSAGGGETQY
TRBJ2-3 | few | 12 | TRBV4-2 | ASSARSPTDTQY
TRBJ2-3 | few | 16 | TRBV20-1 | SARVLLAADPAADTQY
TRBJ1-6 | NA | 10 | TRBV6-1 | ASSDLDREVH
TRBJ2-7 | NA | 14 | TRBV5-1 | ASSYAAGVRSYEQY
TRBJ2-1 | few | 11 | TRBV12-3/TRBV12-4 | ASSFTFLNEQF